Listed here are 23 T cell receptor beta chains from one sample, sequenced in a study of blood T cell repertoires in COVID-19. Clones were read by immunoSEQ multiplex PCR, and TCRdb kept only the in-frame ones, dropping some. The table shows about 90,000 clones, with 80% occurring only once. The sequenced sample was peripheral blood. The receptors were sampled from an older woman with acute or convalescent COVID-19.

V gene TRBV5-1 combines with J gene TRBJ2-3; TRBD2 aligns across 8 bases. Trimming took 1 base from V and 0 from J; bases not matched to a gene: 4. Germline-derived CDR1 and CDR2 are SGHRS and YFSETQ. This CDR3 is 16 amino acids long. CDR3 DNA: TGCGCCAGCAGCTTGCTTGCTAGCGGGAGCACAGATACGCAGTATTTT. Translated: CASSLLASGSTDTQYF. The variable domain in full, completed from reference TRBV5-1 and TRBJ2-3, reads KAGVTQTPRYLIKTRGQQVTLSCSPISGHRSVSWYQQTPGQGLQFLFEYFSETQRNKGNFPGRFSGRQFSNSRSEMNVSTLELGDSALYLCASSLLASGSTDTQYFGPGTRLTVL.

This rearrangement joins TRBV2 to TRBJ2-5; a possible D gene is TRBD2 (6 bases). Germline V lookup: CDR1 SNHLY, CDR2 FYNNEI. The CDR3 consists of 13 residues. The V end lost 3 bases, the J end lost 4 bases, and 9 bases lay between the germline ends. The CDR3, as DNA: TGTGCCAGCAGTGAGGTCGGGAGAGAGACCCAGTACTTC. Encoded protein: CASSEVGRETQYF. The full variable domain, in which reference TRBV2 and TRBJ2-5 provide the parts outside the CDR3, is EPEVTQTPSHQVTQMGQEVILRCVPISNHLYFYWYRQILGQKVEFLVSFYNNEISEKSEIFDDQFSVERPDGSNFTLKIRSTKLEDSAMYFCASSEVGRETQYFGPGTRLLVL.

This chain connects TRBV29-1 to TRBJ2-3; 11 bases are shared with TRBD2. The CDR3 covers 16 residues. The V segment lost 6 bases and the J segment 4 bases; nucleotides outside the gene matches: 12. The germline gives CDR1 SQVTM, CDR2 ANQGSEA. In DNA form, the CDR3 reads TGCAGCGTCGCTAGAACCCTAGCGGGAGGAGCAGATACGCAGTATTTT. Translation: CSVARTLAGGADTQYF.

This clone occurred a few times. This sequence joins TRBV28 and TRBJ1-4; D is unresolved. The CDR3 extends over 14 amino acids. Germline V gene sequence: CDR1 MDHEN, CDR2 SYDVKM. The V and J ends lost 2 bases and 2 bases respectively, with 6 bases between them. CDR3 nucleotide sequence: TGTGCCAGCAGTTTAGTAGTCACTAATGAAAAACTGTTTTTT. It yields the protein CASSLVVTNEKLFF.

In its sample, this clone was seen once. CDR3 protein: CASSARWDSWGNEQFF. The CDR3 DNA is TGTGCCAGCAGCGCTAGATGGGACTCTTGGGGTAATGAGCAGTTCTTC. J is TRBJ2-1 and V is TRBV9; D may be TRBD2 (6 bases). With 3 bases removed from V and 7 bases from J, the gap between germline ends came to 20 bases. This CDR3 is built from 16 residues. The germline gives CDR1 SGDLS, CDR2 YYNGEE.

V usage is TRBV5-4 and J usage is TRBJ2-3, with 12 positions matching TRBD2. Losses at the gene ends were 0 bases for V and 7 bases for J; bases not matched to a gene: 6. In germline, CDR1 is SGHNT, CDR2 YYREEE (reference sequence). This CDR3 spans 16 amino acids. CDR3 DNA sequence: TGTGCCAGCAGCTTGGCTAGCGGGAGGGCCGACAATACGCAGTATTTT. This codes for CASSLASGRADNTQYF.

The V and J genes are TRBV21-1 and TRBJ2-5; TRBD2 reflects the table's D call only, with no check against the DNA. TRBV21-1 is assigned pseudogene status. The CDR3 sequence is 15 residues long. The DNA for the CDR3 is TGTGCCAGCAGCAAAGGCGCTAAGGGAGGGGAGACCCAGTACTTC. The encoded protein is CASSKGAKGGETQYF.

The chain joins TRBV2 to TRBJ2-7, with 7 bases matching TRBD1. The CDR3 spans 14 residues. Germline values: CDR1 SNHLY, CDR2 FYNNEI. After removal of 6 bases from V and 2 bases from J, the junction contained 7 bases not matched to a gene. The DNA for the CDR3 is TGTGCCAGCAGCCTTGCCGGGACAGCCTACGAGCAGTACTTC. It encodes CASSLAGTAYEQYF.

This chain joins TRBV2 and TRBJ2-5, with 8 bases identical to TRBD2. The CDR3 has 15 amino acids. Germline CDR1 SNHLY, CDR2 FYNNEI. Trimming at V came to 6 bases and at J to 5 bases, leaving 11 bases not matched to a gene. CDR3 loop: CASSVPAGAPETQYF. The CDR3 DNA sequence: TGTGCCAGCAGCGTTCCAGCGGGAGCCCCCGAGACCCAGTACTTC.

This clone was observed a few times. The rearrangement uses TRBV9 and TRBJ1-2, with 8 bases fitting TRBD1. In germline, CDR1 is SGDLS, CDR2 YYNGEE. The J segment lost 4 bases and the V segment lost 1 base, leaving 9 bases of the junction unmatched. This CDR3 region has 16 residues. As DNA, the CDR3 is TGTGCCAGCAGCGTATTCGACAGGGGCGGTCCCTATGGCTACACCTTC. The encoded protein is CASSVFDRGGPYGYTF.

The rearrangement joins TRBV6-5 to TRBJ1-4; 10 bases align to TRBD1. The germline V gene encodes CDR1 MNHEY and CDR2 SVGAGI. There are 15 residues in the CDR3. V lost 6 bases and J lost 7; bases outside the gene matches: 8. CDR3 nucleotides: TGTGCCAGCAGCCAAGACAGGGGGCGGCGTGAAAAACTGTTTTTT. Encoded protein: CASSQDRGRREKLFF.

The chain joins TRBV5-4 to TRBJ1-2; 7 nucleotides agree with TRBD1. The CDR3 extends over 17 amino acids. From germline, CDR1 is SGHNT and CDR2 YYREEE (reference sequence). V lost 0 bases to trimming and J lost 4 bases; unmatched junction nucleotides: 12. For the CDR3, the DNA is TGTGCCAGCAGCTTGGCCGGGACAGCCCATTCCCCCTATGGCTACACCTTC. This gives the protein CASSLAGTAHSPYGYTF.

This chain joins TRBV16 and TRBJ1-6; 10 bases match TRBD1. CDR3 length: 15 amino acids. V shed 4 bases, J shed 8 bases, and the junction held 5 bases outside the gene matches. Germline CDR1 reads KGHSY; CDR2 reads FQNENV. CDR3 sequence: CASSRAGTGDSPLHF. The CDR3 region has the DNA TGTGCCAGCAGCCGAGCCGGGACAGGGGATTCACCCCTCCACTTT. Full variable domain (missing parts from reference TRBV16 and TRBJ1-6): GEEVAQTPKHLVRGEGQKAKLYCAPIKGHSYVFWYQQVLKNEFKFLISFQNENVFDETGMPKERFSAKCLPNSPCSLEIQATKLEDSAVYFCASSRAGTGDSPLHFGNGTRLTVT.

As regards this clone: One end of the junction fails to match germline, which may point to a read error. V is TRBV6-5 and J is TRBJ2-2; 9 bases are a match to TRBD1. Germline lookup yields CDR1 MNHEY and CDR2 SVGAGI. The CDR3 consists of 15 residues. The CDR3 region is CASSEGTGNPGELFF. The CDR3 DNA follows: TGTGCCAGCAGCGAGGGGACAGGGAACCCCGGGGAGCTGTTTTTT.

J is TRBJ2-1 and V is TRBV11-2; 9 nucleotides align to TRBD1. This CDR3 contains 16 residues. Germline V gene lookup returns CDR1 SGHAT and CDR2 FQNNGV. J lost 7 bases, V lost 0 bases, and 7 bases had no gene match. Written as DNA, the CDR3 is TGTGCCAGCAGCTTAGATAGAGGGACAGGGAATAATGAGCAGTTCTTC. Amino acids: CASSLDRGTGNNEQFF.

The rearrangement uses TRBV5-1 and TRBJ1-6, with D unresolved. Germline lookup yields CDR1 SGHRS and CDR2 YFSETQ. Trimming pared 4 bases from V and 6 bases from J, leaving 17 bases between. The CDR3 has 16 amino acids. CDR3 region: CASSRAAQHPNSPLHF. CDR3 bases: TGCGCCAGCAGCCGTGCGGCGCAGCACCCTAATTCACCCCTCCACTTT. Drawing the rest from reference TRBV5-1 and TRBJ1-6, the complete variable domain is KAGVTQTPRYLIKTRGQQVTLSCSPISGHRSVSWYQQTPGQGLQFLFEYFSETQRNKGNFPGRFSGRQFSNSRSEMNVSTLELGDSALYLCASSRAAQHPNSPLHFGNGTRLTVT.

At least ten counts were recorded for this clone. The chain uses TRBV7-9 and TRBJ1-1; no reliable D call. Germline CDR1 reads SEHNR; CDR2 reads FQNEAQ (reference sequence). The V end was cut by 5 bases, the J end by 8 bases, with 12 bases between. CDR3 length: 12 residues. The chain's CDR3 is CASSKGGIEAFF. The CDR3 DNA sequence: TGTGCCAGCAGCAAAGGAGGGATAGAAGCTTTCTTT.

The chain carries TRBV6-2 or TRBV6-3 and TRBJ2-1; 8 bases align to TRBD2. This CDR3 contains 15 residues. Per germline, CDR1 MNHEY and CDR2 SVGEGT. J was trimmed by 2 bases and V by 6 bases; bases with no gene match: 6. CDR3 sequence: CASSDGGAAYNEQFF. In nucleotides, the CDR3 is TGTGCCAGCAGCGACGGGGGGGCGGCCTACAATGAGCAGTTCTTC.

This chain uses TRBV5-1 with TRBJ1-2; D is uncertain. CDR3 size: 12 residues. Germline-derived CDR1 and CDR2 are SGHRS and YFSETQ. V lost 0 bases and J 10 bases, leaving 10 bases between the germline ends. The CDR3 here is CASSLVGAVYTF. In nucleotides, the CDR3 is TGCGCCAGCAGCTTGGTGGGTGCGGTCTACACCTTC.

V is TRBV4-1 and J is TRBJ2-1, with 12 bases identical to TRBD2. The CDR3 has 17 amino acids. Germline lookup yields CDR1 MGHRA and CDR2 YSYEKL. After removal of 2 bases from V and 4 bases from J, the junction contained 6 bases not matched to a gene. CDR3 sequence (DNA): TGCGCCAGCAGCCAAAAGGGACTAGCGGGCTCATACAATGAGCAGTTCTTC. Translation: CASSQKGLAGSYNEQFF.

The rearrangement joins TRBV28 to TRBJ1-5; 11 nucleotides line up with TRBD1. This CDR3 is 17 amino acids long. CDR1 MDHEN and CDR2 SYDVKM come from the germline V gene. V was pared by 3 bases and J by 0 bases, with 4 bases of the junction left unmatched. CDR3 DNA: TGTGCCAGCAGTTTCGGACAGGGGGCCCTTAGCAATCAGCCCCAGCATTTT. This translates into CASSFGQGALSNQPQHF.

The rearrangement links TRBV7-3 to TRBJ2-1; a possible D gene is TRBD2 (6 bases). CDR1 and CDR2 (germline): SGHTA, FQGTGA. The CDR3 runs 16 residues. The V gene lost 2 bases and the J gene lost 2 bases, with 13 bases spanning the gap. This CDR3 reads CASSLVGGLPYNEQFF. CDR3 coding DNA: TGTGCCAGCAGCTTAGTGGGGGGTCTTCCCTACAATGAGCAGTTCTTC.

V and J are TRBV7-2 and TRBJ1-1, with D perhaps matching TRBD1 (5 bases). CDR3 length: 16 amino acids. Trimming stripped 1 base from V and 3 bases from J, with 15 bases between. Germline CDR1 SGHTA, CDR2 FQGNSA. CDR3: CASSLVPGRGYTEAFF. For the CDR3, the DNA is TGTGCCAGCAGCTTAGTGCCAGGGCGGGGGTACACTGAAGCTTTCTTT.